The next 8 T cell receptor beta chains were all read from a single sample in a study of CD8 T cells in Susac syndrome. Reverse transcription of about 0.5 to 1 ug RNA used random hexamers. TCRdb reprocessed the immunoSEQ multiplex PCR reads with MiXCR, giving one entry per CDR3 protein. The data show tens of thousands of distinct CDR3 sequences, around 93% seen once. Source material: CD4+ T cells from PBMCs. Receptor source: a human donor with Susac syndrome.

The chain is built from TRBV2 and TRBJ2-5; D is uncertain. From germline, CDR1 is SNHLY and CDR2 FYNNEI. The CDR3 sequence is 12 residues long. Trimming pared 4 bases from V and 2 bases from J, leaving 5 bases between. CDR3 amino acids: CASSGKQETQYF. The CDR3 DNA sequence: TGTGCCAGCAGTGGTAAGCAAGAGACCCAGTACTTC.

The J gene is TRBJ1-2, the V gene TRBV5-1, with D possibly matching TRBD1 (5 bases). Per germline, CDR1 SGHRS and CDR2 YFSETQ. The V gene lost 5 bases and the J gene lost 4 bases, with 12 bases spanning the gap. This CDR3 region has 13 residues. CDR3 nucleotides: TGCGCCAGCAGTCAGGGTGCGGGCTATGGCTACACCTTC. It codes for CASSQGAGYGYTF.

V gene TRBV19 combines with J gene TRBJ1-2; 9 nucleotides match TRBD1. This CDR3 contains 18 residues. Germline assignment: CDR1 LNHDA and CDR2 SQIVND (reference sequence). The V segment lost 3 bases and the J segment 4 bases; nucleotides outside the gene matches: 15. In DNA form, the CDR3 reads TGTGCCAGTAGTATCCTCCCCATCACAGGGGGCGCAGGCTATGGCTACACCTTC. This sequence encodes CASSILPITGGAGYGYTF.

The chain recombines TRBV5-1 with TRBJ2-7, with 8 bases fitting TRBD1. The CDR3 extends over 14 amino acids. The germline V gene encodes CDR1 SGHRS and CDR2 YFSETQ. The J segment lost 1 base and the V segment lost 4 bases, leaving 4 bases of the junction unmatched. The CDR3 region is CASSAGGGSYEQYF. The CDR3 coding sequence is TGCGCCAGCAGCGCAGGGGGCGGGTCCTACGAGCAGTACTTC.

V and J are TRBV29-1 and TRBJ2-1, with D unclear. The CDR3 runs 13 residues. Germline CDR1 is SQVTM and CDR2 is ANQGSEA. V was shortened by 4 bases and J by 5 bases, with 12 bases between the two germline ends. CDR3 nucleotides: TGCAGCGTTGGCGCTATAAGGGACAATGAGCAGTTCTTC. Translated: CSVGAIRDNEQFF.

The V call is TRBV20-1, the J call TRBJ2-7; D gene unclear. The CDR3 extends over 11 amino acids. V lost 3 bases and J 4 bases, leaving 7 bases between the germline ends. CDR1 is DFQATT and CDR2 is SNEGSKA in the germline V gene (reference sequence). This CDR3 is CSASVRYEQYF. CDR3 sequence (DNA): TGCAGTGCTAGCGTTCGGTACGAGCAGTACTTC.

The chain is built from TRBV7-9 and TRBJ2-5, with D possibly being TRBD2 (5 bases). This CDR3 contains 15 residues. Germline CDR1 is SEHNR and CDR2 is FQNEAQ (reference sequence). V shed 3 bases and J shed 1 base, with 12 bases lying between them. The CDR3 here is CASSFAEGPQETQYF. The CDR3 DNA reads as TGTGCCAGCAGCTTTGCAGAGGGTCCCCAAGAGACCCAGTACTTC.

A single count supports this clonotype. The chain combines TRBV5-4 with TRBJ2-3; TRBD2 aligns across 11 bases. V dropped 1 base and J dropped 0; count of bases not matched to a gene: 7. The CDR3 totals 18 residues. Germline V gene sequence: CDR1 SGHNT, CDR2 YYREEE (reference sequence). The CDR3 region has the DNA TGTGCCAGCAGCTTGAGGGGACTAGCGGAACCAAGCACAGATACGCAGTATTTT. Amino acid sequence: CASSLRGLAEPSTDTQYF. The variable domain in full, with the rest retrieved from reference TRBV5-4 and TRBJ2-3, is ETGVTQSPTHLIKTRGQQVTLRCSSQSGHNTVSWYQQALGQGPQFIFQYYREEENGRGNFPPRFSGLQFPNYSSELNVNALELDDSALYLCASSLRGLAEPSTDTQYFGPGTRLTVL.